The following is a TCR beta chain sequence with its context. Its target is not known. The repertoire was sequenced with immunoSEQ multiplex PCR; TCRdb's copy has only in-frame clones and lacks some. The repertoire has tens of thousands of clones, roughly 84% of them found once; the top ten carry around a sixth. This sample is drawn from a study of T cell responses to AZD1222 COVID-19 vaccine. The study, taken as a whole, reports: Clonal diversity may have been underestimated, and the donors were mostly white British, with more females than males. Repertoires were collected only later (after the peak T cell response had occurred).

The germline gives CDR1 GTSNPN, CDR2 SVGIG (reference sequence). Trimming took off 2 bases at V and 4 bases at J, with 11 bases between the two ends. The CDR3 length is 13 residues. The TCR was taken from an adult in good health. V and J are TRBV30 and TRBJ1-2, with D hard to call. The sequencing used peripheral blood, collected on day 0 of AZD1222 vaccination. The CDR3 DNA follows: TGTGCCTGGAGTCCGGGAGCCTTCTATGGCTACACCTTC. As protein: CAWSPGAFYGYTF.